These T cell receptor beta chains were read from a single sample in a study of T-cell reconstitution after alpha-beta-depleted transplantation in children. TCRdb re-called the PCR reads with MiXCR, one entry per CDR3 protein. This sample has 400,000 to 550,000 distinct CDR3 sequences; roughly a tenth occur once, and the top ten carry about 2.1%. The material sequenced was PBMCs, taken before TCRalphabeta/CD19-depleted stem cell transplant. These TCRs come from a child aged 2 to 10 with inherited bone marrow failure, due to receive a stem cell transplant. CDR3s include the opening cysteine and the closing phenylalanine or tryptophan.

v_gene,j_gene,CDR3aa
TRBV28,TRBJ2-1,CASSLISHNEQFF
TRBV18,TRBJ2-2,CASSPVGGPNTGELFF
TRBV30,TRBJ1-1,CAWSRRDRGTEAFF
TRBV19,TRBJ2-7,CASSIDLSAGGPKYF
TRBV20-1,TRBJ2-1,CSAFPREQFF
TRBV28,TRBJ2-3,CASSYGRTTDTQYF
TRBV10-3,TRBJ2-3,CAISGRDTQYF
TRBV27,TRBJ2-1,CASASGSSYNEQFF
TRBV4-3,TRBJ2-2,CASSRLTGTRNTGELFF
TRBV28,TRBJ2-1,CASSLLGPEYNEQFF
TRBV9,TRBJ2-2,CASSVRRDRGNTGELFF
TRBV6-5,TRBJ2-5,CASSLDQGVETQYF
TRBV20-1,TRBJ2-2,CSASPAGGPHTGELFF
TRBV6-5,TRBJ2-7,CASSYSPSGGNYEQYF
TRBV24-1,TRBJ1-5,CATCIVDSNQPQHF
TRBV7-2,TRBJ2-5,CASSPNRGQETQYF
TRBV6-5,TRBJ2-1,CASSYAQLGDNEQFF
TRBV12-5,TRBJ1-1,CASGLFTGQFMNTEAFF
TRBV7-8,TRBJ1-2,CASSFRTAGGYTF
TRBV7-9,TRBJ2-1,CATSGEEVYNEQFF
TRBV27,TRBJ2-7,CASGGGLGYEQYF
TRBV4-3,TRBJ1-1,CASRDRGWNTEAFF
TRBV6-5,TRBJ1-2,CASSRRRVSFYGYTF
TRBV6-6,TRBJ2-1,CASSFRVVEQFF
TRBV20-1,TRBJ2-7,CSASGTAYEQYF
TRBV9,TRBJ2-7,CASSAQTSGGGDEQYF
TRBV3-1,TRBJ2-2,CASSLTSGGTGELFF
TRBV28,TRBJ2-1,CASSFEEGAQNNEQFF
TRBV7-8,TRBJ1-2,CASSLARQGLGYGYTF
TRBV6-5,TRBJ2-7,CASSSPGGGAGEQYF
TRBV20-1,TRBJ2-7,CSASDEIYEQYF
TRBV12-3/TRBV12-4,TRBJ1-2,CASSLPQWGSGYGYTF
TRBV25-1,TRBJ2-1,CASSESGVASGPLDEQFF
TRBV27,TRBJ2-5,CASSRTGESGTQYF
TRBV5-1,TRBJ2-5,CASSPFTGALETQYF
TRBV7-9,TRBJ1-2,CASSLGGTGLYGYTF
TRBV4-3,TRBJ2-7,CASSQPLGGTGGGGSFYEQYF
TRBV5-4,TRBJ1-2,CASSVRANNGGSLYTF
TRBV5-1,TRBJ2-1,CASSLEMAGRGNEQFF
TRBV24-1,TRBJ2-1,CATRASGNNEQFF
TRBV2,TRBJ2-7,CASSHVEGGAYEQYF
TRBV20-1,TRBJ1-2,CSARGGGGNYGYTF
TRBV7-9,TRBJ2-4,CASSAELDPRHIQYF